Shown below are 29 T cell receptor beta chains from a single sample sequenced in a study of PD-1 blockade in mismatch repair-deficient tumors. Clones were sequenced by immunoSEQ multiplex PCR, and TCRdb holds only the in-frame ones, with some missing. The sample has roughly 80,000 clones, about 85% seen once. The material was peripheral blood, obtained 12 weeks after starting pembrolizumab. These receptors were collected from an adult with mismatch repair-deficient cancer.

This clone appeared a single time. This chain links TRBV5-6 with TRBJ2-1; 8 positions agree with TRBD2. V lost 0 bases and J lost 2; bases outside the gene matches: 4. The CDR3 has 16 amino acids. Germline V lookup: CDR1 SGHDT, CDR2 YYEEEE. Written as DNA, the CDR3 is TGTGCCAGCAGCTTGGCCGCGCGGGGGGCCTACAATGAGCAGTTCTTC. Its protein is CASSLAARGAYNEQFF.

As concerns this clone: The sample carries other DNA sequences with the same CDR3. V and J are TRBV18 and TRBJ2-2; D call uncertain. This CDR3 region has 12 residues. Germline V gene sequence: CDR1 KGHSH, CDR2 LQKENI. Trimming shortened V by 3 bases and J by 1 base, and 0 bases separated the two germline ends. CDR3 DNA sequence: TGTGCCAGCTCACCGAACACCGGGGAGCTGTTTTTT. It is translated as CASSPNTGELFF.

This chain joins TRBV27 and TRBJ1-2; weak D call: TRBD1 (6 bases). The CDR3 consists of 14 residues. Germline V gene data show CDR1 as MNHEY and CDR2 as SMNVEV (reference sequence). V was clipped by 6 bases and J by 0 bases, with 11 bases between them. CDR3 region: CASRRGGANYGYTF. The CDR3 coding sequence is TGTGCCAGCAGGAGAGGGGGGGCTAACTATGGCTACACCTTC.

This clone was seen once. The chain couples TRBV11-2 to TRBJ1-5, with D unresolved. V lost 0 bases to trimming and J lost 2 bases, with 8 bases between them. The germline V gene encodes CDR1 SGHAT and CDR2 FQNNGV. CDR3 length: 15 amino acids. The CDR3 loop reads CASSLDGVGNQPQHF. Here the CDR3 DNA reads TGTGCCAGCAGCTTAGACGGGGTTGGCAATCAGCCCCAGCATTTT.

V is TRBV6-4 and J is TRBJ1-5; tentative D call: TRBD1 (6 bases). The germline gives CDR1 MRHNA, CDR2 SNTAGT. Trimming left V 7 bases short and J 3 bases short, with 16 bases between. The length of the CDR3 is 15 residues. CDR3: CASTTGRGDNQPQHF. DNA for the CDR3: TGTGCCAGCACAACAGGGAGAGGGGACAATCAGCCCCAGCATTTT.

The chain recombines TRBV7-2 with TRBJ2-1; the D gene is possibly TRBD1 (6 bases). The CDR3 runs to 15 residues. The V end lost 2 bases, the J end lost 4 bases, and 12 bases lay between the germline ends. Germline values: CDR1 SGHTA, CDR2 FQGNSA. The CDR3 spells CASSLFVGTYNEQFF. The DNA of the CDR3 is TGTGCCAGCAGCTTATTTGTGGGGACATACAATGAGCAGTTCTTC.

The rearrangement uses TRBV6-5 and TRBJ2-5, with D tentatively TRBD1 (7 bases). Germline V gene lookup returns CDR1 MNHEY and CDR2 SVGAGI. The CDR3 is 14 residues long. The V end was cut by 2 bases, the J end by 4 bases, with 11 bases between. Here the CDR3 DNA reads TGTGCCAGCAGTTACCAGGGGGGCTCAGAGACCCAGTACTTC. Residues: CASSYQGGSETQYF.

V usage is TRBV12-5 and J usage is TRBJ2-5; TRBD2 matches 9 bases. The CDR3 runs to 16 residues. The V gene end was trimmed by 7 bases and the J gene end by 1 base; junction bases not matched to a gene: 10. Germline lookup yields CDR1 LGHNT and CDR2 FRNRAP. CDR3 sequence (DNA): TGTGCTAGTGCCCCACCCTCGACTAGCGGCCAAGAGACCCAGTACTTC. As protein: CASAPPSTSGQETQYF.

The DNA of the CDR3 is TGTGCCAGCAGGGGACTAGCGGGACCCTACGAGCAGTACTTC. This gives the protein CASRGLAGPYEQYF. The rearrangement uses TRBV27 and TRBJ2-7, with 13 bases aligning to TRBD2. This CDR3 comprises 14 residues. Germline CDR1 and CDR2: MNHEY and SMNVEV (reference sequence). Germline trimming cut 6 bases from V and 2 bases from J; bases unmatched to any gene: 1.

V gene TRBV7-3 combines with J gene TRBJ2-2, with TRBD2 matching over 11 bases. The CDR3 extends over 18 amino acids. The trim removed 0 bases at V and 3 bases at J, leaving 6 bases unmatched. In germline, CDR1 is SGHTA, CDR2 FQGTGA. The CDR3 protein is CASSLTLTSGSDTGELFF. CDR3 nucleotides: TGTGCCAGCAGCTTAACCCTTACTAGCGGGAGTGACACCGGGGAGCTGTTTTTT.

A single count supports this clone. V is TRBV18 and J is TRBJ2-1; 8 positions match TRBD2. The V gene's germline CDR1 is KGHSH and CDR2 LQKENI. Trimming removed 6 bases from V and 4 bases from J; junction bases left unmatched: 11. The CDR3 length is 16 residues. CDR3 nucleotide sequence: TGTGCCAGCTCGTCACTAGCGGACCCCGGGTACAATGAGCAGTTCTTC. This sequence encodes CASSSLADPGYNEQFF.

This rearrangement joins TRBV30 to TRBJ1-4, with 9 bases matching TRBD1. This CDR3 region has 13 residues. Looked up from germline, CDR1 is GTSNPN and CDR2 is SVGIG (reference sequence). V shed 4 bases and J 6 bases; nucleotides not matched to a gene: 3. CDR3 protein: CAWNRGLDEKLFF. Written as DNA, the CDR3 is TGTGCCTGGAACAGGGGGCTCGATGAAAAACTGTTTTTT. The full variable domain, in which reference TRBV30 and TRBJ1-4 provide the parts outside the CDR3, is SQTIHQWPATLVQPVGSPLSLECTVEGTSNPNLYWYRQAAGRGLQLLFYSVGIGQISSEVPQNLSASRPQDRQFILSSKKLLLSDSGFYLCAWNRGLDEKLFFGSGTQLSVL.

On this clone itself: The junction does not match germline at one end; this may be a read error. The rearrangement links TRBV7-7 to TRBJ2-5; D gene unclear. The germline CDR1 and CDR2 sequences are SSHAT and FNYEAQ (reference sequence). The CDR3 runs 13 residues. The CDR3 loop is CASSLAERETQYF. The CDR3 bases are TGTGCTAGCAGCTTAGCCGAGAGGGAGACCCAGTACTTC.

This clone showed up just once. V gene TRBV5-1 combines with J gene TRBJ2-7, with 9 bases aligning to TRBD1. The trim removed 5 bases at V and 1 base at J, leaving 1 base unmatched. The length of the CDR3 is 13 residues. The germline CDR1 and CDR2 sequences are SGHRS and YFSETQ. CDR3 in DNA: TGCGCCAGCAGGGACAGGGGTTCCTACGAGCAGTACTTC. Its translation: CASRDRGSYEQYF.

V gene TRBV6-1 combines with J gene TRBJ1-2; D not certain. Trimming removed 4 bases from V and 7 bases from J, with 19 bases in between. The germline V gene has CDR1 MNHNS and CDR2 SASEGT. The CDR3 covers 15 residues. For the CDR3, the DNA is TGTGCCAGCAGTGGGCAGCTCGGGATTAGTGGTGGCTACACCTTC. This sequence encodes CASSGQLGISGGYTF.

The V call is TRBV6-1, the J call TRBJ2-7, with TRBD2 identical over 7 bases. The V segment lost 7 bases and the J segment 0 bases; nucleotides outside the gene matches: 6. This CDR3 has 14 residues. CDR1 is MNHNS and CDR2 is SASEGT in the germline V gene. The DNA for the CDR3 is TGTGCCAGCACCAGGGACTACGCCTCCTACGAGCAGTACTTC. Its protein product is CASTRDYASYEQYF.

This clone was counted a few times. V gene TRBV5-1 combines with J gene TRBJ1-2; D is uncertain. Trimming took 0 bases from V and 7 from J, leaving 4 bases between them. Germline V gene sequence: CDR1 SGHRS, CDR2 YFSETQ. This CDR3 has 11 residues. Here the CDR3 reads CASSLEGGYTF. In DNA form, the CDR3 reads TGCGCCAGCAGCTTGGAGGGTGGCTACACCTTC.

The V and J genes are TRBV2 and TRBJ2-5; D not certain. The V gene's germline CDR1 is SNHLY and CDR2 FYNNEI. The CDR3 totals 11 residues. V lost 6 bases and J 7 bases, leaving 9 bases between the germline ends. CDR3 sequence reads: CASSIDRTQYF. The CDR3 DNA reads TGTGCCAGCAGCATCGACCGGACCCAGTACTTC.

The CDR3 DNA reads as TGTGCCAGCAGTTCCCAGGGACTTAGAAACTATGGCTACACCTTC. As protein: CASSSQGLRNYGYTF. J is TRBJ1-2 and V is TRBV27; weak D call: TRBD1 (5 bases). Trimming took 4 bases from V and 2 from J, leaving 14 bases between them. Per the germline V gene, CDR1 is MNHEY and CDR2 is SMNVEV (reference sequence). The CDR3 length is 15 residues.

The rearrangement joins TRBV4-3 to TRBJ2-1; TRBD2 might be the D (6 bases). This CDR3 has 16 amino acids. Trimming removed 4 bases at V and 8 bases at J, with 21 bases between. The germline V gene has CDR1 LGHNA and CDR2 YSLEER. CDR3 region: CASSRRPRASVHEQFF. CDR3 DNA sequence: TGCGCCAGCAGCCGAAGGCCGCGGGCTAGCGTCCATGAGCAGTTCTTC.

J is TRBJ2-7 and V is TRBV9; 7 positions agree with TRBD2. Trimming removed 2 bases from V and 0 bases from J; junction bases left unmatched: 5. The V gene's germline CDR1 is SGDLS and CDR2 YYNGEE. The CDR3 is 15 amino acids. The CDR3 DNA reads TGTGCCAGCAGCGTTAACGGCGGGAGCTCCTACGAGCAGTACTTC. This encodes CASSVNGGSSYEQYF.

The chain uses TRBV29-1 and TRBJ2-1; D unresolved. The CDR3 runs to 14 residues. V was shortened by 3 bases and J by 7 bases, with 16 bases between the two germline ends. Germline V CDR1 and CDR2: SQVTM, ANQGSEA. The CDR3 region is CSVEIGVVGNEQFF. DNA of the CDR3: TGCAGCGTTGAGATAGGCGTCGTAGGGAATGAGCAGTTCTTC.

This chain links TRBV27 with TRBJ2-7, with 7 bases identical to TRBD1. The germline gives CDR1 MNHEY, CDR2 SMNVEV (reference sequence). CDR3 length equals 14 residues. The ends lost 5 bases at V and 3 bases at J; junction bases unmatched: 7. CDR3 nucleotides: TGTGCCAGCAGTCCACGGGACAGACTCTACGAGCAGTACTTC. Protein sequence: CASSPRDRLYEQYF.

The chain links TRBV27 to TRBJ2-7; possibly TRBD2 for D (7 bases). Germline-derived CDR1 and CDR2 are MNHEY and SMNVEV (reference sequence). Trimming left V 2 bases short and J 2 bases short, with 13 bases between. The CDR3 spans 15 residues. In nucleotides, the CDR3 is TGTGCCAGCAGTTTAAGGGGAGGGGGAGCCTACGAGCAGTACTTC. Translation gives CASSLRGGGAYEQYF.

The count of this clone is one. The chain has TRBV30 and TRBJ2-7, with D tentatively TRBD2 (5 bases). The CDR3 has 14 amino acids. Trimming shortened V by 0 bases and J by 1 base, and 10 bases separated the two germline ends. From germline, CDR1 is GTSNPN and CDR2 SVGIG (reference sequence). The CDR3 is CAWSVPRDSYEQYF. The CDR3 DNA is TGTGCCTGGAGTGTACCCCGGGATTCCTACGAGCAGTACTTC.

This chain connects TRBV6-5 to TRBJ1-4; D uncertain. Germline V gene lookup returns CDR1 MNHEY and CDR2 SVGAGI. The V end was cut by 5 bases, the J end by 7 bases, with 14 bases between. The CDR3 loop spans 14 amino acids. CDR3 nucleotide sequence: TGTGCCAGCAGTCGCACGTCTGTTAGTGAAAAACTGTTTTTT. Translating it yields CASSRTSVSEKLFF.

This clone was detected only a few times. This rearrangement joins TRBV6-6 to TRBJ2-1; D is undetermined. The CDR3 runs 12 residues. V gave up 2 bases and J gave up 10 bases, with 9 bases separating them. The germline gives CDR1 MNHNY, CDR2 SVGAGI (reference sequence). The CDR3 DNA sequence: TGTGCCAGCAGTTACGGGCCAACGGAGCAGTTCTTC. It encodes CASSYGPTEQFF.

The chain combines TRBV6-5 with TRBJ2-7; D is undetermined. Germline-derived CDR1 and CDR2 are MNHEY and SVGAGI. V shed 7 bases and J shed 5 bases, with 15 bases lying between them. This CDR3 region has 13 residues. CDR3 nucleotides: TGTGCCAGCAACAACTACCGCCAGGACGAGCAGTACTTC. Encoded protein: CASNNYRQDEQYF.

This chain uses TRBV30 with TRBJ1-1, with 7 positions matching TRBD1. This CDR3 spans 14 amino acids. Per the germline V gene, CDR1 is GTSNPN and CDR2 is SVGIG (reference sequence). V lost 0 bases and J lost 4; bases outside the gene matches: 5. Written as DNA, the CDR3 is TGTGCCTGGAGTGTAGGAGGGGGCCCCACTGAAGCTTTCTTT. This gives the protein CAWSVGGGPTEAFF.